This is a list of T cell receptor beta chains from one sample in a study of molecular identifiers for immune sequencing clone quantification. TCRdb recomputed calls from the PCR reads with MiXCR, one row per CDR3 protein. This sample has under 350,000 distinct CDR3 sequences, with roughly 24% found just once. Sequenced: naive CD8+ T cells from blood, with Jurkat cell RNA spiked in. These receptors were obtained from a human donor in good health. Some libraries in this study had Jurkat cell RNA spiked in. Each CDR3 is given with its conserved first and last residue. The D gene is left open where the match is weak. Clone size is shown for a subset of rows, as once, few, many or a class of expanded clone.

v_call	j_call	clone_size	d_call	cdr3_aa	cdr3_nt
TRBV19	TRBJ1-5	.	.	CAISIFGMGNQPQHF	TGTGCCATTAGTATTTTCGGTATGGGCAATCAGCCCCAGCATTTT
TRBV5-4	TRBJ2-7	.	.	CASTTPDRARGNEQYF	TGTGCCAGCACCACCCCGGATCGAGCCAGGGGAAACGAGCAGTACTTC
TRBV7-9	TRBJ2-5	.	.	CASSAPGTGGAYQLKTQYF	TGTGCCAGCAGCGCCCCCGGGACTGGCGGGGCTTACCAACTAAAGACCCAGTACTTC
TRBV11-2	TRBJ2-1	.	.	CASSLDGEQFF	TGTGCCAGCAGCTTAGATGGGGAGCAGTTCTTC
TRBV4-3	TRBJ2-3	.	TRBD2	CASSQDLRLAGFYRTDTQYF	TGCGCCAGCAGCCAAGATCTCAGGCTAGCGGGTTTTTACCGCACAGATACGCAGTATTTT
TRBV24-1	TRBJ2-1	.	TRBD2	CATSALTSGSNEQFF	TGTGCCACCAGTGCCTTAACTAGCGGGAGCAATGAGCAGTTCTTC
TRBV7-8	TRBJ1-1	.	TRBD1	CASSLRDRGSTEAFF	TGTGCCAGCAGCTTAAGGGACAGGGGATCTACTGAAGCTTTCTTT
TRBV7-9	TRBJ1-1	.	.	CASSWALTEAFF	TGTGCCAGCAGCTGGGCCCTCACTGAAGCTTTCTTT
TRBV28	TRBJ1-5	many	.	CASSFLQPQHF	TGTGCCAGCAGTTTTCTTCAGCCCCAGCATTTT
TRBV2	TRBJ2-3	many	.	CASSAGFRSLTGTDTQYF	TGTGCCAGCAGTGCGGGGTTCAGGTCTCTCACTGGCACAGATACGCAGTATTTT
TRBV11-2	TRBJ1-3	few	.	CASSLGTGSFRSGNTIYF	TGTGCCAGCAGCTTAGGAACGGGCAGCTTCCGCTCTGGAAACACCATATATTTT
TRBV9	TRBJ2-2	few	.	CASSAGLAAGELFF	TGTGCCAGCAGCGCGGGGTTAGCGGCCGGGGAGCTGTTTTTT
TRBV10-2	TRBJ2-2	.	TRBD2	CASRGGRSNTGELFF	TGCGCCAGCAGGGGGGGGAGGTCGAACACCGGGGAGCTGTTTTTT
TRBV7-6	TRBJ2-6	few	TRBD1	CASSSRTGAGANVLTF	TGTGCCAGCAGCTCCCGGACAGGGGCTGGGGCCAACGTCCTGACTTTC
TRBV7-9	TRBJ2-7	many	TRBD1	CASSLGDRTYEQYF	TGTGCCAGCAGCTTAGGGGACAGAACCTACGAGCAGTACTTC
TRBV27	TRBJ1-5	many	.	CASSYGGAGNQPQHF	TGTGCCAGCAGTTATGGGGGCGCGGGGAATCAGCCCCAGCATTTT
TRBV2	TRBJ2-3	few	TRBD2	CASSEAGGTSGSTDTQYF	TGTGCCAGCAGTGAAGCGGGGGGGACTAGCGGGAGCACAGATACGCAGTATTTT
TRBV21-1	TRBJ2-1	many	.	CASSKALRAGRGEQFF	TGTGCCAGCAGCAAAGCGCTCCGAGCTGGGAGGGGTGAGCAGTTCTTC
TRBV20-1	TRBJ2-3	.	.	CSARDWAESTDTQYF	TGCAGTGCTAGAGATTGGGCAGAGAGCACAGATACGCAGTATTTT
TRBV13	TRBJ1-2	few	.	CASSLRVQRTYGYTF	TGTGCCAGCAGCTTAAGGGTTCAAAGGACCTATGGCTACACCTTC
TRBV12-3/TRBV12-4	TRBJ2-1	few	.	CASSLTVNEQFF	TGTGCCAGCAGTCTTACAGTCAATGAGCAGTTCTTC
TRBV19	TRBJ1-1	.	.	CASSIDLGRATEAFF	TGTGCCAGTAGTATAGATCTAGGCAGGGCCACTGAAGCTTTCTTT
TRBV7-6	TRBJ1-3	many	.	CASSAGGNTIYF	TGTGCCAGCAGCGCCGGTGGAAACACCATATATTTT
TRBV19	TRBJ2-1	.	.	CATGRGASEQFF	TGTGCCACGGGACGGGGGGCGAGTGAGCAGTTCTTC
TRBV4-2	TRBJ2-2	.	.	CASSQDRRAGYAGELFF	TGTGCCAGCAGCCAAGATCGTAGGGCAGGGTATGCCGGGGAGCTGTTTTTT
TRBV7-6	TRBJ1-1	many	.	CASSLARDMNTEAFF	TGTGCCAGCAGCTTAGCGCGGGACATGAACACTGAAGCTTTCTTT
TRBV6-5	TRBJ2-7	many	.	CASSYSNRAYEQYF	TGTGCCAGCAGTTACTCGAACAGGGCGTACGAGCAGTACTTC
TRBV19	TRBJ1-1	many	.	CASSYPNTEAFF	TGTGCCAGCAGTTACCCGAACACTGAAGCTTTCTTT
TRBV7-9	TRBJ2-7	few	TRBD2	CASSLPTSGGPYEQYF	TGTGCCAGCAGCTTACCTACTAGCGGGGGGCCCTACGAGCAGTACTTC
TRBV30	TRBJ2-2	few	TRBD1	CAWDLGQGFNTGELFF	TGTGCCTGGGACCTGGGACAGGGGTTCAACACCGGGGAGCTGTTTTTT
TRBV7-9	TRBJ1-1	many	TRBD1	CASRYITGESTEAFF	TGTGCCAGCAGGTATATTACAGGGGAGAGCACTGAAGCTTTCTTT
TRBV7-2	TRBJ2-5	many	TRBD2	CASSPGLAGETQYF	TGTGCCAGCAGCCCGGGACTAGCCGGAGAGACCCAGTACTTC
TRBV7-9	TRBJ2-7	many	.	CASRESESREQYF	TGTGCCAGCAGGGAGTCGGAGTCACGGGAGCAGTACTTC
TRBV14	TRBJ2-1	few	.	CASSQWVTAYNEQFF	TGTGCCAGCAGCCAATGGGTCACGGCCTACAATGAGCAGTTCTTC
TRBV15	TRBJ2-7	few	.	CATSRVLDYEQYF	TGTGCCACCAGCAGAGTTCTGGACTACGAGCAGTACTTC
TRBV7-9	TRBJ2-7	few	.	CASSLGQVREQYF	TGTGCCAGCAGCTTAGGACAGGTACGCGAGCAGTACTTC
TRBV11-2	TRBJ2-3	.	.	CASSPGTLGTDTQYF	TGTGCCAGCAGCCCCGGGACTCTCGGCACAGATACGCAGTATTTT
TRBV28	TRBJ1-4	once	.	CASSLTGQGKLSF	TGTGCCAGCAGTTTAACAGGACAAGGAAAACTGTCTTTT
TRBV9	TRBJ1-6	.	.	CASSERDGGNPNSPLHF	TGTGCCAGCAGCGAAAGGGACGGAGGAAACCCTAATTCACCCCTCCACTTT
TRBV6-5	TRBJ2-3	many	TRBD2	CASSYSPGGTDTQYF	TGTGCCAGCAGTTACAGTCCGGGAGGGACAGATACGCAGTATTTT
TRBV20-1	TRBJ2-3	.	TRBD2	CSAIPGLAAGPSAQYF	TGCAGTGCCATCCCGGGACTAGCGGCGGGTCCGAGTGCGCAGTATTTT
TRBV19	TRBJ2-5	few	TRBD2	CASSTNPWTSGGLNRETQYF	TGTGCCAGTAGTACCAACCCCTGGACTAGCGGGGGGTTGAATCGAGAGACCCAGTACTTC
TRBV28	TRBJ2-5	.	TRBD2	CASSLEAGGPGETQYF	TGTGCCAGCAGTTTGGAAGCGGGAGGGCCCGGTGAGACCCAGTACTTC
TRBV7-9	TRBJ1-5	many	.	CASSLGQAPGRQPQHF	TGTGCCAGCAGCTTAGGCCAAGCCCCGGGGAGACAGCCCCAGCATTTT
TRBV7-9	TRBJ2-5	.	TRBD1	CASSSNRDRQQETLYF	TGTGCCAGCAGCTCCAACCGGGACAGACAACAAGAGACCCTGTACTTC
TRBV7-9	TRBJ1-4	few	TRBD1	CASSSTGQENEKLFF	TGTGCCAGCAGCTCGACTGGACAGGAAAATGAAAAACTGTTTTTT
TRBV13	TRBJ2-3	many	.	CASSLTTTIATDTQYF	TGTGCCAGCAGCCTAACAACTACTATCGCCACAGATACGCAGTATTTT
TRBV19	TRBJ2-7	.	.	CASRATSYEQYF	TGTGCCAGTAGGGCCACCTCCTACGAGCAGTACTTC
TRBV6-5	TRBJ1-2	.	.	CASSLETNHGYTF	TGTGCCAGCAGTCTTGAGACTAACCATGGCTACACCTTC
TRBV4-1	TRBJ2-3	.	TRBD2	CASSHPLAGTPTDTRYF	TGCGCCAGCAGCCATCCTCTAGCGGGGACTCCCACAGATACGCGGTATTTT
TRBV20-1	TRBJ2-1	few	TRBD2	CSARVSGSGQFF	TGCAGTGCTAGGGTCAGCGGGAGCGGGCAGTTCTTC
TRBV9	TRBJ1-1	many	.	CASSVEFENTEAFF	TGTGCCAGCAGCGTAGAGTTCGAGAACACTGAAGCTTTCTTT
TRBV6-2/TRBV6-3	TRBJ1-1	.	.	CASSYDGFTEAFF	TGTGCCAGCAGTTATGATGGGTTCACTGAAGCTTTCTTT
TRBV6-1	TRBJ2-7	few	.	CAVQVSYEQYF	TGTGCCGTACAGGTCTCCTACGAGCAGTACTTC
TRBV6-2/TRBV6-3	TRBJ1-1	.	.	CASSYSRQVMNTEAFF	TGTGCCAGCAGTTACTCCCGACAGGTAATGAACACTGAAGCTTTCTTT
TRBV4-1	TRBJ2-1	few	.	CASSQEDRDYNEQFF	TGCGCCAGCAGCCAAGAGGACAGAGACTACAATGAGCAGTTCTTC
TRBV6-1	TRBJ1-4	.	.	CASSIWVDDEKLFF	TGTGCCAGCAGCATTTGGGTAGATGATGAAAAACTGTTTTTT
TRBV13	TRBJ2-4	few	TRBD1	CASSLEGTGDNIQYF	TGTGCCAGCAGCTTAGAAGGGACAGGGGATAACATTCAGTACTTC
TRBV25-1	TRBJ2-7	few	.	CASSGESYEQYF	TGTGCCAGCAGTGGGGAGAGCTACGAGCAGTACTTC